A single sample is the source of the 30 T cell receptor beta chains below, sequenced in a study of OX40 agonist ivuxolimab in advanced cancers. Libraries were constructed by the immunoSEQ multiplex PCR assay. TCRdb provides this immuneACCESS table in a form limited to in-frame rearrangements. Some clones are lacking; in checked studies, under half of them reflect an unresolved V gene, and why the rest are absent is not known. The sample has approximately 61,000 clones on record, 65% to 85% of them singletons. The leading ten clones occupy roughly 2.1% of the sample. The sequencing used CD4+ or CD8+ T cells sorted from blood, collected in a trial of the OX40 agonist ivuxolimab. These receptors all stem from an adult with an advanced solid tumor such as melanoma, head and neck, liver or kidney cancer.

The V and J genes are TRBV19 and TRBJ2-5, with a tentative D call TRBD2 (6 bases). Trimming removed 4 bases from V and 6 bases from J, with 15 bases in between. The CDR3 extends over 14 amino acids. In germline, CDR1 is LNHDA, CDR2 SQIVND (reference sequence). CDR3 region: CASSNPGEGKTQYF. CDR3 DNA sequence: TGTGCCAGTAGTAACCCGGGAGAAGGGAAGACCCAGTACTTC.

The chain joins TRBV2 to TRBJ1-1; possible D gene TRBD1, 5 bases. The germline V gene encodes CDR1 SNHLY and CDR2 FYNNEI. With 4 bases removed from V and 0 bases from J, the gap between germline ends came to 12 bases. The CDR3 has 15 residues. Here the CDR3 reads CASSVGDPLNTEAFF. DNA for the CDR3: TGTGCCAGCAGTGTTGGGGACCCCCTGAACACTGAAGCTTTCTTT.

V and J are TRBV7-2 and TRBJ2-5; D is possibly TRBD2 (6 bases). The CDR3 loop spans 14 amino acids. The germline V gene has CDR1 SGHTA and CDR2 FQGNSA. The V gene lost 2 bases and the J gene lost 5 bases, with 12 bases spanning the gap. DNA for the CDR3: TGTGCCAGCAGCTTAAACGCGGGACCGGAGACCCAGTACTTC. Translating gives CASSLNAGPETQYF. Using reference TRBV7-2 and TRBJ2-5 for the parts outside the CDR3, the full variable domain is GAGVSQSPSNKVTEKGKDVELRCDPISGHTALYWYRQSLGQGLEFLIYFQGNSAPDKSGLPSDRFSAERTGGSVSTLTIQRTQQEDSAVYLCASSLNAGPETQYFGPGTRLLVL.

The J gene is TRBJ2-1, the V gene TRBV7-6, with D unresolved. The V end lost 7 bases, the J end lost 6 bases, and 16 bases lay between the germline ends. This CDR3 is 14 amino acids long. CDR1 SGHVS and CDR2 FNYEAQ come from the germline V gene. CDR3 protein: CASTLSPSGNEQFF. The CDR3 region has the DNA TGTGCCAGCACCCTTAGCCCCTCTGGCAATGAGCAGTTCTTC.

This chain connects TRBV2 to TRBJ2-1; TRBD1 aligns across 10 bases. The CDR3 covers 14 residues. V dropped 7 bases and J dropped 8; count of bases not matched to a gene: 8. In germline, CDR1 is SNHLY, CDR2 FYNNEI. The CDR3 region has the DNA TGTGCCAGCATGGGGGGACAGGGGATTTATGAGCAGTTCTTC. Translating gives CASMGGQGIYEQFF.

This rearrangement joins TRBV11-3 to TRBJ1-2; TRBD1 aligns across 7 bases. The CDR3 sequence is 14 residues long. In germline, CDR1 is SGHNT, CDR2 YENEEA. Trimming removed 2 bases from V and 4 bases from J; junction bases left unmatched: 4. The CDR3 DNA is TGTGCCAGCAGCTTACCGGGACAGCCCTATGGCTACACCTTC. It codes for CASSLPGQPYGYTF.

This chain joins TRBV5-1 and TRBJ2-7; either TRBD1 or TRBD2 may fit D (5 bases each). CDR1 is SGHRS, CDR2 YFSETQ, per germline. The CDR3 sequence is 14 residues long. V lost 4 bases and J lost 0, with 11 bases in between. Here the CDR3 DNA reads TGCGCCAGCAGCCCCCGGGGCAGCTCCTACGAGCAGTACTTC. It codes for CASSPRGSSYEQYF.

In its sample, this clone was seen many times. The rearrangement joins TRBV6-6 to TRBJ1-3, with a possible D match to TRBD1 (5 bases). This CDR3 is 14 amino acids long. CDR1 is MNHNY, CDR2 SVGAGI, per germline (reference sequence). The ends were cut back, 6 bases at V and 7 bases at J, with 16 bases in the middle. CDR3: CASSPAGVGNTIYF. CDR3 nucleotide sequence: TGTGCCAGCAGCCCAGCGGGGGTCGGGAACACCATATATTTT.

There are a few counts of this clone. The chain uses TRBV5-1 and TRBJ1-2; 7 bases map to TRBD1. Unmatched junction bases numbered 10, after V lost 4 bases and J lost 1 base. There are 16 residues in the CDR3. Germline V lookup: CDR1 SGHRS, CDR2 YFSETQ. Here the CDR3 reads CASSPWTGQVNYGYTF. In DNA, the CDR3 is TGCGCCAGCAGCCCATGGACAGGACAAGTTAACTATGGCTACACCTTC.

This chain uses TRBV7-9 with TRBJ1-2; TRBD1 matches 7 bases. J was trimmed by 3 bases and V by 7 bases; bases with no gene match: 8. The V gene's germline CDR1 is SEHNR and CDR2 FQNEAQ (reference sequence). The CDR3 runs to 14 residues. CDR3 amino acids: CASIADRADYGYTF. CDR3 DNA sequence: TGTGCCAGCATCGCCGACAGGGCTGACTATGGCTACACCTTC.

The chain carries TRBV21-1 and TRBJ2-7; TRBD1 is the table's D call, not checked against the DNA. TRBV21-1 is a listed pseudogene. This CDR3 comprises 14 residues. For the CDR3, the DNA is TGTGCCAGCAGCAAAGCCGAAGCCAGGAACGAGCAGTACGTC. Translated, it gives CASSKAEARNEQYV.

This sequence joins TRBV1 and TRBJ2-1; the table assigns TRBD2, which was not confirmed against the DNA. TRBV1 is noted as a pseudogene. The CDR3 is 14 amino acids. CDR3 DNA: TGCACCAGGTCGGGGCGGGAGTTTTGGGTTGAGCAGTTCTTC. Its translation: CTRSGREFWVEQFF.

The CDR3 DNA follows: TGCGCCAGCAGCCAGAAACCGACAGGGGGCTCCTCTGGGGCCAACGTCCTGACTTTC. Its protein product is CASSQKPTGGSSGANVLTF. The chain links TRBV4-1 to TRBJ2-6, with 10 bases that match TRBD1. Germline CDR1 and CDR2: MGHRA and YSYEKL. This CDR3 is built from 19 residues. V was pared by 3 bases and J by 0 bases, with 8 bases of the junction left unmatched.

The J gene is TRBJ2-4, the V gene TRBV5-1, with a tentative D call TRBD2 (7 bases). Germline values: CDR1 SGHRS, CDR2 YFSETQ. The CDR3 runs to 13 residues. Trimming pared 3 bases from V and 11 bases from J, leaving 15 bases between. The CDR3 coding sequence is TGCGCCAGCAGCTCTGGGGGGGCGGATCTTCAGTACTTC. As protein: CASSSGGADLQYF.

The CDR3 bases are TGTGCCAGTAGTCATCCCCGGGACTTGAACACCGGGGAGCTGTTTTTT. Translated: CASSHPRDLNTGELFF. V is TRBV19 and J is TRBJ2-2, with D maybe TRBD2 (6 bases). Trimming shortened V by 5 bases and J by 1 base, and 14 bases separated the two germline ends. Germline CDR1 and CDR2: LNHDA and SQIVND (reference sequence). The CDR3 length is 16 residues.

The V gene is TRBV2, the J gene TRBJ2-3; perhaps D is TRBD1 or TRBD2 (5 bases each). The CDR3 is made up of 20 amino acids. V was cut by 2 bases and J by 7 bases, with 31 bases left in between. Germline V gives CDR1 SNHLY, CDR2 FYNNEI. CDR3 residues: CASSEFWGVGLRAPRYTQYF. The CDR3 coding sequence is TGTGCCAGCAGTGAATTTTGGGGCGTTGGTCTGCGGGCCCCCAGGTATACGCAGTATTTT.

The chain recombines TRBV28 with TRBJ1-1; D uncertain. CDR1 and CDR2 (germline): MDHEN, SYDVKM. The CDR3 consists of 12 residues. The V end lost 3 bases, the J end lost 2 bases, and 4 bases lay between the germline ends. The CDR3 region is CASSFINTEAFF. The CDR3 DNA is TGTGCCAGCAGTTTCATCAACACTGAAGCTTTCTTT.

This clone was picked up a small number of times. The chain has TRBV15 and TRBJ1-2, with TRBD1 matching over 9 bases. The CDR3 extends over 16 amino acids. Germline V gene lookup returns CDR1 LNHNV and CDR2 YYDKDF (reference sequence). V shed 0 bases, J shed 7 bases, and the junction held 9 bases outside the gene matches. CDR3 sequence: CATSRDLRTGVGGYTF. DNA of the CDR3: TGTGCCACCAGCAGAGATTTGAGGACAGGGGTGGGTGGCTACACCTTC.

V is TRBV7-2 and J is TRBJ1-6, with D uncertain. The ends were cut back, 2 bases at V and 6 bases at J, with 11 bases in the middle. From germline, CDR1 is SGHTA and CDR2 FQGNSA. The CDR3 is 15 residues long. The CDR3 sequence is CASSLLGIGNSPLHF. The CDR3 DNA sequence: TGTGCCAGCAGCTTATTAGGCATCGGTAATTCACCCCTCCACTTT.

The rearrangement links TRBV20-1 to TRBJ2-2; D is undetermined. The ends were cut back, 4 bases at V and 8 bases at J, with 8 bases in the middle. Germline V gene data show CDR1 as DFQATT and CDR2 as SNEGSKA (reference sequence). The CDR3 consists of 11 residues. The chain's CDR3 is CSAISNGELFF. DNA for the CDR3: TGCAGTGCTATAAGCAATGGGGAGCTGTTTTTT.

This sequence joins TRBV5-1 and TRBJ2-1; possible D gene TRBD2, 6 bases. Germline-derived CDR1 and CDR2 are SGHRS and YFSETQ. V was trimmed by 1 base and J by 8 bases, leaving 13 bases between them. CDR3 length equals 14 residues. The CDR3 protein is CASSLNAGGYEQFF. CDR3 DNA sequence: TGCGCCAGCAGCTTGAACGCCGGGGGATATGAGCAGTTCTTC.

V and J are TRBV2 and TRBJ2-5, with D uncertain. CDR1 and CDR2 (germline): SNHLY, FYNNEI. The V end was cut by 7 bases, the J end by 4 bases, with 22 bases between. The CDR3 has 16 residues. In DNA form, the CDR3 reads TGTGCCAGCACTCCCTCGTGGACCGTCTCCTTAGAGACCCAGTACTTC. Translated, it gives CASTPSWTVSLETQYF.

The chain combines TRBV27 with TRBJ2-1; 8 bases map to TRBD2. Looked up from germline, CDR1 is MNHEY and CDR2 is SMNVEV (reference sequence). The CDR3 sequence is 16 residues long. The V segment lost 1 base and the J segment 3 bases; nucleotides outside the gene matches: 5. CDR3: CASSLLVAGFYNEQFF. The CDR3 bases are TGTGCCAGCAGTTTATTAGTAGCGGGATTCTACAATGAGCAGTTCTTC.

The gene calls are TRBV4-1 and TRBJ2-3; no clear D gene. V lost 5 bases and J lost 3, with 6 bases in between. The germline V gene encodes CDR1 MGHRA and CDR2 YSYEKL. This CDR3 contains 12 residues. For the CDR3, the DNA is TGCGCCAGCAGCGTTATTACAGATACGCAGTATTTT. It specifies CASSVITDTQYF.

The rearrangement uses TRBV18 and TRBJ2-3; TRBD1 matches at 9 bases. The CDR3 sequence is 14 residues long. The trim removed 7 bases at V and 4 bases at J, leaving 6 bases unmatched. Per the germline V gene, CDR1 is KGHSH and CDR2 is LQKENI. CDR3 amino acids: CASCPDRGADTQYF. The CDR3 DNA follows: TGTGCCAGCTGCCCGGACAGGGGTGCAGATACGCAGTATTTT. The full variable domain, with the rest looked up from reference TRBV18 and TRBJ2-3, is NAGVMQNPRHLVRRRGQEARLRCSPMKGHSHVYWYRQLPEEGLKFMVYLQKENIIDESGMPKERFSAEFPKEGPSILRIQQVVRGDSAAYFCASCPDRGADTQYFGPGTRLTVL.

CDR3 in DNA: TGTGCCAGCAGCTTAGCAGCTAACTATGGCTACACCTTC. Encoded protein: CASSLAANYGYTF. V and J are TRBV7-2 and TRBJ1-2; unclear D gene. CDR1 SGHTA and CDR2 FQGNSA come from the germline V gene. This CDR3 region has 13 residues. The V end was cut by 0 bases, the J end by 0 bases, with 2 bases between. Based on the CDR3 plus reference TRBV7-2 and TRBJ1-2, the full variable domain is GAGVSQSPSNKVTEKGKDVELRCDPISGHTALYWYRQSLGQGLEFLIYFQGNSAPDKSGLPSDRFSAERTGGSVSTLTIQRTQQEDSAVYLCASSLAANYGYTFGSGTRLTVV.

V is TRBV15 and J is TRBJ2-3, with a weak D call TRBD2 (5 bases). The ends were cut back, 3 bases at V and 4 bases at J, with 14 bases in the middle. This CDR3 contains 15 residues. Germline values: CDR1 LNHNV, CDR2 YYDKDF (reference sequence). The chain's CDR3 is CATSRDFHRADTQYF. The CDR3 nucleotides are TGTGCCACCAGCAGGGACTTCCATCGGGCAGATACGCAGTATTTT.

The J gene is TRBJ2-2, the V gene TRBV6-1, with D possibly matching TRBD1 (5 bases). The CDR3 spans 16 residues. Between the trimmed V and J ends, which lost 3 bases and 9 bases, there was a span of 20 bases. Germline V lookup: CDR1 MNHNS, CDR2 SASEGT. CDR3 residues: CASSEQGTPVKWELFF. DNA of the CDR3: TGTGCCAGCAGTGAGCAGGGTACCCCCGTTAAGTGGGAGCTGTTTTTT.

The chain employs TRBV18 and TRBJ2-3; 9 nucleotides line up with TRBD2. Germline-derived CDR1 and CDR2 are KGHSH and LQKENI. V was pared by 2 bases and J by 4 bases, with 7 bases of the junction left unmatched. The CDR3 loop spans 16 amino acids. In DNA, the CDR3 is TGTGCCAGCTCACCAAATAGCGGGAGTTTCGCAGATACGCAGTATTTT. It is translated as CASSPNSGSFADTQYF. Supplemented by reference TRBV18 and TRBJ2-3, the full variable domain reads NAGVMQNPRHLVRRRGQEARLRCSPMKGHSHVYWYRQLPEEGLKFMVYLQKENIIDESGMPKERFSAEFPKEGPSILRIQQVVRGDSAAYFCASSPNSGSFADTQYFGPGTRLTVL.

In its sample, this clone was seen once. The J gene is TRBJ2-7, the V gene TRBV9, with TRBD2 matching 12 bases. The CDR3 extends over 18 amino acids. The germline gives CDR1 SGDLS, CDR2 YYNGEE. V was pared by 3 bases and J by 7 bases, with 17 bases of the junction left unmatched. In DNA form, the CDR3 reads TGTGCCAGCAGCGCGACCGGGACTAGCGGGTCGGGGAAGGGGGAGCAGTACTTC. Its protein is CASSATGTSGSGKGEQYF.